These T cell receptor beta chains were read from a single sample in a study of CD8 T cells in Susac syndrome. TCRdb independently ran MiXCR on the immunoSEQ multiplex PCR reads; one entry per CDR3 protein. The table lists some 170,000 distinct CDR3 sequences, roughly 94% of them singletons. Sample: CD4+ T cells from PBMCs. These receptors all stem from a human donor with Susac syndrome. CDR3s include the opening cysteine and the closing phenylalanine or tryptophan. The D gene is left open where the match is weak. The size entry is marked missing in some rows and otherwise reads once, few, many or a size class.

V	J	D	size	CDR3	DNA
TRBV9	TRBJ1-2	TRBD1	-	CASSPWDRSNDGYTF	TGTGCCAGCAGCCCCTGGGACAGGAGTAACGATGGCTACACCTTC
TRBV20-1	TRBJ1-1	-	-	CSATFRSDSAFF	TGCAGTGCAACTTTCAGGTCAGATTCAGCTTTCTTT
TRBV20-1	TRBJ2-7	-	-	CSARERYEQYF	TGCAGTGCTAGGGAGAGGTACGAGCAGTACTTC
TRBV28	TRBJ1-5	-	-	CASPRAGREYRNSNQPQHF	TGTGCCAGCCCCCGGGCGGGCAGGGAATATCGGAATAGCAATCAGCCCCAGCATTTT
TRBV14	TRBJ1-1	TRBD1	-	CASSQEHRGGTEAFF	TGTGCCAGCAGCCAAGAACACAGGGGAGGGACTGAAGCTTTCTTT
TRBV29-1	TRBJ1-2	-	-	CSVDAPSGANYGYTF	TGCAGCGTCGACGCTCCTTCCGGGGCTAACTATGGCTACACCTTC
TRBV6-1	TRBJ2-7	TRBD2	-	CASSRLAGVLVYEQYF	TGTGCCAGCAGTCGACTAGCGGGAGTTTTAGTCTACGAGCAGTACTTC
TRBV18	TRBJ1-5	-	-	CASSPMWGGNQPQHF	TGTGCCAGCTCACCAATGTGGGGCGGTAATCAGCCCCAGCATTTT
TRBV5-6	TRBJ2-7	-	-	CASSFGIETYEQYF	TGTGCCAGCAGCTTTGGGATCGAGACCTACGAGCAGTACTTC
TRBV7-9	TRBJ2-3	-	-	CASARADTQYF	TGTGCCAGCGCCCGGGCAGATACGCAGTATTTT
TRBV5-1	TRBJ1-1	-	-	CASSLVPGAMNTEAFF	TGCGCCAGCAGCTTGGTTCCGGGAGCAATGAACACTGAAGCTTTCTTT
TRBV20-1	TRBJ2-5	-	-	CSAKYGETQYF	TGCAGTGCCAAATATGGGGAGACCCAGTACTTC
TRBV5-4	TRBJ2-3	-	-	CASSLGVVPDTQYF	TGTGCCAGCAGCTTGGGGGTCGTGCCAGATACGCAGTATTTT
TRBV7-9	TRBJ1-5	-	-	CASSLDGTYSNQPQHF	TGTGCCAGCAGCTTAGACGGGACCTATAGCAATCAGCCCCAGCATTTT
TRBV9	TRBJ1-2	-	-	CASSIGTVNYGYTF	TGTGCCAGCAGCATTGGGACGGTTAACTATGGCTACACCTTC
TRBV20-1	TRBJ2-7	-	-	CSAFRDSYEQYF	TGCAGTGCTTTCCGGGACTCCTACGAGCAGTACTTC
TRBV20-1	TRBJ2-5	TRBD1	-	CSARYPRGPQETQYF	TGCAGTGCTAGGTACCCCAGGGGGCCTCAAGAGACCCAGTACTTC
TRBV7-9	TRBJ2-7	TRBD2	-	CASSPLAGDHYEQYF	TGTGCCAGCAGCCCGTTGGCGGGAGACCACTACGAGCAGTACTTC
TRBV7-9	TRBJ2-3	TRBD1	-	CASSLTGGKADTQYF	TGTGCCAGCAGCTTGACAGGGGGCAAGGCAGATACGCAGTATTTT
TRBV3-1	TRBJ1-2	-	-	CASSQGGLHTF	TGTGCCAGCAGCCAAGGAGGCCTGCACACCTTC
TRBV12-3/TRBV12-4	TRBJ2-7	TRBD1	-	CASSSRGLGEQYF	TGTGCCAGCAGTTCTAGGGGGCTGGGCGAGCAGTACTTC
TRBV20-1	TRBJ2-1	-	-	CSARAYNEQFF	TGCAGTGCTAGAGCCTACAATGAGCAGTTCTTC
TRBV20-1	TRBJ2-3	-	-	CSASQDTADTDTQYF	TGCAGTGCTAGCCAAGACACCGCCGACACAGATACGCAGTATTTT
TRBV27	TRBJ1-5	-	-	CASSLNGGIQPQHF	TGTGCCAGCAGCTTAAATGGTGGGATTCAGCCCCAGCATTTT
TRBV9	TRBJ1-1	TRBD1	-	CASSVGGTGGRSEAFF	TGTGCCAGCAGCGTAGGAGGGACAGGGGGCAGGTCTGAAGCTTTCTTT
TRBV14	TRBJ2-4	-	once	CASSQAGDWDIQYF	TGTGCCAGCAGCCAAGCCGGGGATTGGGACATTCAGTACTTC
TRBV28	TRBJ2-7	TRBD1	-	CASSSGQVYEQYF	TGTGCCAGCAGTTCAGGACAGGTTTACGAGCAGTACTTC
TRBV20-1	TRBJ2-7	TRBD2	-	CSAGGTSGYSYEQYF	TGCAGTGCTGGGGGGACTAGCGGGTACTCCTACGAGCAGTACTTC
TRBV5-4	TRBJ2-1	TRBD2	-	CASSRDYGHEQFF	TGTGCCAGCAGCCGGGACTACGGGCATGAGCAGTTCTTC
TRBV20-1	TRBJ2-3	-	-	CSAETADTQYF	TGCAGTGCAGAGACGGCAGATACGCAGTATTTT
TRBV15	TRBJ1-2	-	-	CATSREVRGAGYTF	TGTGCCACCAGCAGAGAGGTACGAGGGGCAGGCTACACCTTC
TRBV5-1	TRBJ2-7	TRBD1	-	CASTSGGADSYEQYF	TGCGCCAGCACTTCAGGGGGCGCGGACTCCTACGAGCAGTACTTC
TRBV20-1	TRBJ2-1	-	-	CSARDGTAMSNEQFF	TGCAGTGCTAGAGATGGGACCGCGATGTCCAATGAGCAGTTCTTC
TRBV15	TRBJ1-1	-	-	CATSRARGSAEAFF	TGTGCCACCAGCAGAGCCCGGGGGTCTGCTGAAGCTTTCTTT
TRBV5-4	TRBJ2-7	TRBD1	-	CASSRGGTGYEQYF	TGTGCCAGCAGCCGGGGCGGGACAGGCTACGAGCAGTACTTC
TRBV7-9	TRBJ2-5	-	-	CASSFEGETQYF	TGTGCCAGCAGCTTCGAGGGGGAGACCCAGTACTTC
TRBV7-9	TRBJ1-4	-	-	CASSPRSPPDNEKLFF	TGTGCCAGCAGCCCCCGGTCCCCGCCCGATAATGAAAAACTGTTTTTT
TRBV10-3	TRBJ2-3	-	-	CAISEGGGAGEQYF	TGTGCCATCAGTGAAGGCGGTGGGGCCGGGGAGCAGTATTTT